The 5 T cell receptor beta chains given below trace back to one sample, sequenced in a study of cytomegalovirus exposure and HLA in healthy donors. With 60 Vbeta and 13 Jbeta primers, the PCR was carried out. Measured with immunoSEQ multiplex PCR; TCRdb has only the in-frame clones, and not every one. The table has 180,000 or so clones, around 80% seen once. The sample comprised PBMCs. Receptors were obtained from a man between 18 and 35 years old in good health and CMV-seronegative.

This chain uses TRBV11-2 with TRBJ2-5; 7 positions match TRBD2. The CDR3 consists of 16 residues. The junction had 13 bases not matched to a gene; V was cut back by 5 bases and J by 4 bases. Germline CDR1 and CDR2: SGHAT and FQNNGV. Here the CDR3 reads CASSPWAAGVSETQYF. The CDR3 nucleotides read TGTGCCAGCAGCCCCTGGGCTGCGGGGGTGTCAGAGACCCAGTACTTC.

This clone occurred once. This chain connects TRBV4-1 to TRBJ2-7, with D tentatively TRBD2 (5 bases). CDR3 length equals 14 residues. The germline CDR1 and CDR2 sequences are MGHRA and YSYEKL. The germline V and J ends were trimmed by 3 bases and 3 bases, with 12 bases remaining between them. DNA of the CDR3: TGCGCCAGCAGCCACTCCGGGAACCTCTACGAGCAGTACTTC. Its translation is CASSHSGNLYEQYF.

This clone turned up a few times. The V gene is TRBV6-6, the J gene TRBJ1-2; the match to TRBD1 covers 7 bases. The germline CDR1 and CDR2 sequences are MNHNY and SVGAGI (reference sequence). The trim removed 4 bases at V and 6 bases at J, leaving 5 bases unmatched. The CDR3 covers 13 residues. In nucleotides, the CDR3 is TGTGCCAGCAGTTCGCTCAGGGGGAATGGCTACACCTTC. Protein sequence: CASSSLRGNGYTF.

The chain recombines TRBV4-3 with TRBJ2-1, with D perhaps TRBD2 (6 bases). This CDR3 region has 15 residues. Germline assignment: CDR1 LGHNA and CDR2 YSLEER. Trimming took off 3 bases at V and 0 bases at J, with 9 bases between the two ends. The CDR3 protein is CASSHQAGSYNEQFF. In DNA form, the CDR3 reads TGCGCCAGCAGCCACCAAGCGGGCTCCTACAATGAGCAGTTCTTC.

The V call is TRBV7-2, the J call TRBJ2-7; D is possibly TRBD2 (5 bases). Looked up from germline, CDR1 is SGHTA and CDR2 is FQGNSA. Trimming stripped 5 bases from V and 2 bases from J, with 19 bases between. This CDR3 has 16 amino acids. The CDR3 reads CASSGARGRTPYEQYF. CDR3 coding DNA: TGTGCCAGCAGCGGCGCCCGAGGGAGAACTCCCTACGAGCAGTACTTC.